This is a list of T cell receptor beta chains from one sample in a study of T-cell memory formation after mild COVID-19. TCRdb recomputed calls from the 5' RACE reads with MiXCR, one row per CDR3 protein. The sample carries a few hundred thousand distinct CDR3 sequences, 20% to 25% recorded once. Sequencing was done on a sample of PBMCs or a T cell subset sorted from them (not recorded which). These receptors all come from a man between 18 and 29 years old who had mild COVID-19 (a few samples of this study predate the infection). Cell type and time point are not known. CDR3s include the opening cysteine and the closing phenylalanine or tryptophan. The D gene is left open where the match is weak. Rows may omit the clone size; those that give it use once, few, many or a size class.

clone_size	v_call	j_call	d_call	cdr3_nt	cdr3_aa
few	TRBV28	TRBJ2-3	TRBD2	TGTGCCATCGGACTAGCGGCCCCCGCGGATACGCAGTATTTT	CAIGLAAPADTQYF
few	TRBV5-1	TRBJ2-5	TRBD1	TGCGCCAGCAGCTTTGGGTCAGGACAGGGTGGAGAGACCCAGTACTTC	CASSFGSGQGGETQYF
few	TRBV7-2	TRBJ2-3	-	TGTGCCAGCAGCCCGACATATACGCAGTATTTT	CASSPTYTQYF
few	TRBV7-2	TRBJ1-6	-	TGTGCCAGCAGCTTAGGGTGGGGGGGCGGTTGGTCACCCCTCCACTTT	CASSLGWGGGWSPLHF
few	TRBV7-9	TRBJ2-7	-	TGTGCCAGCAGCTTGGCCGGGGCAGTTGCCTACGAGCAGTACTTC	CASSLAGAVAYEQYF
-	TRBV15	TRBJ2-5	TRBD2	TGTGCCACCGTCGGCCAGCGGGGGGTAAAAGAGACCCAGTACTTC	CATVGQRGVKETQYF
-	TRBV20-1	TRBJ1-2	TRBD1	TGCAGTGTACCGGGACAGGGGACCGGTGGCTACACCTTC	CSVPGQGTGGYTF
few	TRBV7-6	TRBJ2-3	-	TGTGCCAGCAGCACCCGGGGCCCCACAGATACGCAGTATTTT	CASSTRGPTDTQYF
few	TRBV6-6	TRBJ2-5	-	TGTGCCAGCAGGCTCGAGGGGGGGGGCATCCAAGAGACCCAGTACTTC	CASRLEGGGIQETQYF
-	TRBV7-3	TRBJ1-1	-	TGTGCCAGCAGCTTAAACCCTACAGTGAGCACTGAAGCTTTCTTT	CASSLNPTVSTEAFF
-	TRBV6-6	TRBJ1-5	TRBD1	TGTGCCAGCAGTAACCCCTCGGACAGGCGCCAACAGCCCCAGCATTTT	CASSNPSDRRQQPQHF
few	TRBV29-1	TRBJ2-7	-	TGCAGCGTAGGTCGGCAGGATGGCTACGAGCAGTACTTC	CSVGRQDGYEQYF
few	TRBV5-1	TRBJ2-3	TRBD2	TGCGCCAGCAGCTTGGCCCCTAGCGGGGGAAGCACAGATACGCAGTATTTT	CASSLAPSGGSTDTQYF